Included here is one T cell receptor beta chain sequence, with context. What it recognizes is unknown. The data belong to a study of cytomegalovirus exposure and HLA in healthy donors. General study findings and limits: Listed as cytomegalovirus-associated were 150 or so TCR beta chains. Links to common viral pathogens appeared, in a later analysis, for several of the most significant clusters. Versus the roughly 670-donor mean, an Asian-associated ancestry cluster reportedly showed fewer N-insertions in a later analysis.

This CDR3 contains 15 residues. Looked up from germline, CDR1 is LNHDA and CDR2 is SQIVND (reference sequence). V dropped 5 bases and J dropped 4; count of bases not matched to a gene: 9. Amplification used 60 Vbeta primers and 13 Jbeta primers. Sequencing was performed with immunoSEQ multiplex PCR; in TCRdb, only in-frame clones are kept and a portion is missing. This sample's clone table lists tens of thousands of clones. Donors were nominally healthy when sampled, though unrecorded immune exposures were likely. Sequenced input: PBMCs. The source of this sequence is a female donor in good health and CMV-seropositive. J is TRBJ1-2 and V is TRBV19; TRBD1 matches at 8 bases. The DNA of the CDR3 is TGTGCCAGTAGTTCAGCCGGGACAGGTCCCTATGGCTACACCTTC. Its protein product is CASSSAGTGPYGYTF.